This T cell receptor (beta chain) stems from a study of response to subunit inactivated influenza vaccine. This clonotype turned up a few times. Its specificity is not known. The CDR3 runs to 17 residues. Unmatched junction bases numbered 13, after V lost 1 base and J lost 9 bases. CDR1 and CDR2 (germline): SGHVS, FNYEAQ. Study outcomes and limitations: Seasonal influenza vaccination, on each occasion, was suggested by the authors to recruit few new T cells.

TCRdb re-derived calls from the RT-PCR reads in MiXCR, one entry per CDR3 protein. The table shows about 170,000 distinct CDR3 sequences, with less than 15% occurring only once. This sample was also put to use in a study of T cells expressing NK-cell markers. That report adds: With UMIs, 5'RACE template switching was used to make TCR beta cDNA. HCMV serostatus: seven of eight sequenced donors positive, one negative. An anti-gamma-delta TCR antibody was added in several experiments. It restricted sorting to alpha-beta TCR-expressing T cells. Unclear, still, was the HCMV specificity of the expanded NKG2C+ T cell clones.

The starting material was CD8+ T cells sorted from PBMCs, obtained 11 to 12 days after vaccination. The genes are TRBV7-6 and TRBJ2-2, with 8 nucleotides matching TRBD1. The origin of this receptor is a man in his forties or fifties who received an inactivated influenza vaccine. The CDR3 loop is CASSLVAGQGHPRELFF. In DNA, the CDR3 is TGTGCCAGCAGCTTAGTCGCCGGACAGGGCCATCCCAGGGAGCTGTTTTTT.